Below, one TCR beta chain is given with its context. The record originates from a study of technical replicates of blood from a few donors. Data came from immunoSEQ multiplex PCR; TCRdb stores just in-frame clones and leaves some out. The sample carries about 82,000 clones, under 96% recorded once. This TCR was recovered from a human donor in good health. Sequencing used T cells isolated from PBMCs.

In nucleotides, the CDR3 is TGTGCCAGCAGTTACTCGAGCGTAGGGGTCTACGAGCAGTACTTC. It translates to CASSYSSVGVYEQYF. The rearrangement joins TRBV6-5 to TRBJ2-7, with D perhaps matching TRBD1 (5 bases). There are 15 residues in the CDR3. The V end was cut by 0 bases, the J end by 3 bases, with 12 bases between. CDR1 is MNHEY, CDR2 SVGAGI, per germline.